The 21 T cell receptor beta chains given below trace back to one sample, sequenced in a study of T cells in Graves' hyperthyroidism and ophthalmopathy. Researchers took RNA transcripts and amplified the TCR beta CDR3 regions from them. TCR CDR3 underwent first-round RT-PCR with the HTBI primer set. TCRdb fed the multiplex PCR reads into MiXCR, producing one record per CDR3 protein. The data show approximately 870,000 distinct CDR3 sequences, 35% to 40% seen once. Specimen: blood. Source of these receptors: a man between 18 and 35 years old with Graves' hyperthyroidism.

This clonotype has only a few counts. The chain links TRBV19 to TRBJ2-5; 9 bases are shared with TRBD2. CDR1 and CDR2 from the germline V gene are LNHDA and SQIVND (reference sequence). This CDR3 has 17 amino acids. J was trimmed by 2 bases and V by 0 bases; bases with no gene match: 7. CDR3 residues: CASSIDLAGTLQETQYF. For the CDR3, the DNA is TGTGCCAGTAGTATAGACCTAGCGGGGACCCTACAAGAGACCCAGTACTTC.

Many counts were recorded for this clonotype. The chain recombines TRBV7-9 with TRBJ1-1; no definite D call. CDR3 length: 12 residues. Trimming removed 2 bases from V and 1 base from J, with 2 bases in between. Germline V gene sequence: CDR1 SEHNR, CDR2 FQNEAQ (reference sequence). The DNA for the CDR3 is TGTGCCAGCAGCTTAACGAACACTGAAGCTTTCTTT. Its translation: CASSLTNTEAFF.

This chain joins TRBV7-2 and TRBJ2-7; 11 bases align to TRBD2. V trimming: 2 bases; J trimming: 2 bases; junction bases outside the gene matches: 5. There are 16 residues in the CDR3. Germline V gene data show CDR1 as SGHTA and CDR2 as FQGNSA. CDR3 in DNA: TGTGCCAGCAGCTTAACTAGCGGGGGATACACCTACGAGCAGTACTTC. Translating gives CASSLTSGGYTYEQYF.

This clonotype occurred a few times. J is TRBJ1-2 and V is TRBV4-1; D is unresolved. Germline-derived CDR1 and CDR2 are MGHRA and YSYEKL. This CDR3 is built from 15 residues. With 1 base removed from V and 4 bases from J, the gap between germline ends came to 13 bases. The CDR3 loop is CASSQGPNYSYGYTF. The CDR3 DNA sequence: TGCGCCAGCAGCCAAGGCCCGAATTATTCCTATGGCTACACCTTC.

The sample holds one count of this clonotype. The chain has TRBV7-6 and TRBJ2-1, with D unresolved. V dropped 0 bases and J dropped 5 bases, with 2 bases sitting between them. The germline gives CDR1 SGHVS, CDR2 FNYEAQ. The length of the CDR3 is 12 residues. The CDR3 loop reads CASSLADNEQFF. As DNA, the CDR3 is TGTGCCAGCAGCTTAGCGGACAATGAGCAGTTCTTC. Using reference TRBV7-6 and TRBJ2-1 for the parts outside the CDR3, the full variable domain is GAGVSQSPRYKVTKRGQDVALRCDPISGHVSLYWYRQALGQGPEFLTYFNYEAQQDKSGLPNDRFSAERPEGSISTLTIQRTEQRDSAMYRCASSLADNEQFFGPGTRLTVL.

The genes are TRBV7-9 and TRBJ2-7; D might be TRBD1 (6 bases). The V end lost 5 bases, the J end lost 7 bases, and 15 bases lay between the germline ends. Germline V CDR1 and CDR2: SEHNR, FQNEAQ (reference sequence). The CDR3 contains 13 residues. Here the CDR3 reads CASSPQGPEEQYF. The CDR3 coding sequence is TGTGCCAGCAGCCCCCAGGGGCCTGAAGAGCAGTACTTC.

This clonotype was counted only a few times. This rearrangement joins TRBV12-3 or TRBV12-4 to TRBJ1-2; no clear D. Trimming removed 3 bases from V and 4 bases from J, with 9 bases in between. CDR3 length equals 13 residues. Here the CDR3 DNA reads TGTGCCAGCAGTTTTCCGGGCCGCTATGGCTACACCTTC. Translation: CASSFPGRYGYTF.

The chain employs TRBV7-2 and TRBJ2-2; tentatively, D is TRBD1 or TRBD2 (5 bases each). Per the germline V gene, CDR1 is SGHTA and CDR2 is FQGNSA. With 2 bases removed from V and 7 bases from J, the gap between germline ends came to 11 bases. The CDR3 length is 14 residues. CDR3 protein: CASSLRGRLGELFF. The CDR3, as DNA: TGTGCCAGCAGCTTACGGGGCAGGCTCGGGGAGCTGTTTTTT. Using reference TRBV7-2 and TRBJ2-2 for the parts outside the CDR3, the full variable domain is GAGVSQSPSNKVTEKGKDVELRCDPISGHTALYWYRQSLGQGLEFLIYFQGNSAPDKSGLPSDRFSAERTGGSVSTLTIQRTQQEDSAVYLCASSLRGRLGELFFGEGSRLTVL.

V and J are TRBV29-1 and TRBJ2-6; D not resolved. The CDR3 is 15 amino acids. Per the germline V gene, CDR1 is SQVTM and CDR2 is ANQGSEA. V was shortened by 2 bases and J by 0 bases, with 8 bases between the two germline ends. The CDR3 DNA reads TGCAGCGTTGAACACACGGGCTCTGGGGCCAACGTCCTGACTTTC. This translates into CSVEHTGSGANVLTF.

The chain couples TRBV25-1 to TRBJ1-2, with 10 bases matching TRBD1. Germline assignment: CDR1 MGHDK and CDR2 SYGVNS. The CDR3 length is 13 residues. The V gene end was trimmed by 8 bases and the J gene end by 8 bases; junction bases not matched to a gene: 8. CDR3 DNA: TGTGCCAGCGCACGACAGGGGGCAGACGGCTACACCTTC. This translates into CASARQGADGYTF.

Ten or more counts support this clonotype. The chain carries TRBV29-1 and TRBJ1-1; no reliable D call. The V end lost 7 bases, the J end lost 0 bases, and 9 bases lay between the germline ends. The CDR3 runs to 12 residues. The germline gives CDR1 SQVTM, CDR2 ANQGSEA. CDR3 loop: CSASVLNTEAFF. CDR3 DNA sequence: TGCAGCGCGTCGGTTCTGAACACTGAAGCTTTCTTT. Supplemented by reference TRBV29-1 and TRBJ1-1, the full variable domain reads SAVISQKPSRDICQRGTSLTIQCQVDSQVTMMFWYRQQPGQSLTLIATANQGSEATYESGFVIDKFPISRPNLTFSTLTVSNMSPEDSSIYLCSASVLNTEAFFGQGTRLTVV.

This clonotype occurred a few times. The CDR3 nucleotides read TGTGCCAGCAGTTCTCTCTTAGGAAACACCATATATTTT. Protein product: CASSSLLGNTIYF. The chain joins TRBV28 to TRBJ1-3; D gene ambiguous. The V end was cut by 4 bases, the J end by 4 bases, with 8 bases between. CDR1 is MDHEN, CDR2 SYDVKM, per germline. The CDR3 is 13 residues long.

This chain connects TRBV6-6 to TRBJ1-6; weak D call: TRBD1 (5 bases). CDR1 and CDR2 from the germline V gene are MNHNY and SVGAGI (reference sequence). This CDR3 has 13 residues. The CDR3 bases are TGTGCAGCACGGGGCAGGGACAATTCACCCCTCCACTTT. It specifies CAARGRDNSPLHF.

The rearrangement joins TRBV2 to TRBJ1-5; the D gene is possibly TRBD1 (5 bases). The CDR3 consists of 14 residues. The V gene's germline CDR1 is SNHLY and CDR2 FYNNEI. The V end lost 6 bases, the J end lost 11 bases, and 20 bases lay between the germline ends. CDR3 protein: CASSADVLGETQHF. In DNA form, the CDR3 reads TGTGCCAGCAGCGCGGACGTCTTGGGGGAGACCCAGCATTTT.

This chain connects TRBV20-1 to TRBJ1-1; no firm D call. Between the trimmed V and J ends, which lost 1 base and 2 bases, there was a span of 17 bases. The germline CDR1 and CDR2 sequences are DFQATT and SNEGSKA (reference sequence). The length of the CDR3 is 16 residues. The CDR3 sequence is CSARARGFTQNTEAFF. The CDR3, as DNA: TGCAGTGCTAGAGCGCGCGGGTTTACCCAAAACACTGAAGCTTTCTTT.

The rearrangement links TRBV20-1 to TRBJ1-5, with TRBD1 as a possible D gene (6 bases). Trimming removed 5 bases from V and 4 bases from J, with 21 bases in between. The V gene's germline CDR1 is DFQATT and CDR2 SNEGSKA (reference sequence). The CDR3 is 16 residues long. Written as DNA, the CDR3 is TGCAGTGCTTCCGAACAGGGCGTGAGCGGGAATCAGCCCCAGCATTTT. Its translation: CSASEQGVSGNQPQHF.

This clonotype was observed many times. The rearrangement links TRBV7-9 to TRBJ2-7, with 7 bases identical to TRBD1. Looked up from germline, CDR1 is SEHNR and CDR2 is FQNEAQ (reference sequence). V gave up 5 bases and J gave up 4 bases; unmatched junction bases: 8. CDR3 length: 14 residues. CDR3 residues: CASSRRDRRYEQYF. Here the CDR3 DNA reads TGTGCCAGCAGCCGCCGGGACAGACGATACGAGCAGTACTTC.

The chain links TRBV10-3 to TRBJ2-5; D is perhaps TRBD2 (7 bases). This CDR3 has 15 residues. V gave up 3 bases and J gave up 5 bases, with 16 bases separating them. Germline-derived CDR1 and CDR2 are ENHRY and SYGVKD. The CDR3: CAISDLGGAGETQYF. CDR3 DNA: TGTGCCATCAGTGATTTGGGGGGGGCTGGGGAGACCCAGTACTTC.

At least ten counts were recorded for this clonotype. This chain links TRBV20-1 with TRBJ1-4; no definite D call. The CDR3 extends over 13 amino acids. V was trimmed by 3 bases and J by 7 bases, leaving 12 bases between them. From germline, CDR1 is DFQATT and CDR2 SNEGSKA (reference sequence). The CDR3 reads CSASEGIGEKLFF. CDR3 nucleotides: TGCAGTGCTAGCGAGGGCATTGGTGAAAAACTGTTTTTT.

The chain joins TRBV20-1 to TRBJ1-2; TRBD1 aligns across 8 bases. The trim removed 5 bases at V and 6 bases at J, leaving 14 bases unmatched. From germline, CDR1 is DFQATT and CDR2 SNEGSKA (reference sequence). CDR3 length: 15 amino acids. The CDR3: CSASQGAGTGHGYTF. Written as DNA, the CDR3 is TGCAGTGCTTCGCAGGGGGCAGGGACGGGGCATGGCTACACCTTC.

The chain joins TRBV20-1 to TRBJ1-1; no clear D gene. The CDR3 runs to 12 residues. The germline gives CDR1 DFQATT, CDR2 SNEGSKA (reference sequence). The CDR3 reads CGVPWGRAKAFF. CDR3 bases: TGCGGAGTACCATGGGGTCGGGCAAAAGCTTTCTTT.